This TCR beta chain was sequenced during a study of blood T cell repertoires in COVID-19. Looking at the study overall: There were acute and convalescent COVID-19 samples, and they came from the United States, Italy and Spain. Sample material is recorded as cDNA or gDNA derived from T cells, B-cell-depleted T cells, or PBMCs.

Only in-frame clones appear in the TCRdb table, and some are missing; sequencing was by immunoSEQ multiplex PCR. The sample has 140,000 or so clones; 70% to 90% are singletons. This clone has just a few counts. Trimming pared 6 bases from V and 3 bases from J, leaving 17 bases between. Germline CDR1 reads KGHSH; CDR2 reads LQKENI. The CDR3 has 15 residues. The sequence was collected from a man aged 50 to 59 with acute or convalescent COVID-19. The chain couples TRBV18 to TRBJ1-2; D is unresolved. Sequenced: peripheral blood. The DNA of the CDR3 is TGTGCCAGCTCCTCAAACGAGCCCGCGGACTATGGCTACACCTTC. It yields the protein CASSSNEPADYGYTF.